This T cell receptor beta chain derives from a study of beta chain features in type 1 diabetes. Turning to the study itself: Sorted cells, some 110 million in number, were examined across all samples. Findings and limits, study-wide: Type 1 diabetes patients had TCRB CDR3s that were shorter (moderately but significantly so) in all four CD4+ subsets. In comparison with healthy donors, patients had naive, central memory and Treg TCRB repertoires that appeared more similar. Overrepresentation of cells with high TCR expression could result from cDNA sequencing.

Germline CDR1 reads MDHEN; CDR2 reads SYDVKM. Trimming took off 1 base at V and 2 bases at J, with 9 bases between the two ends. The CDR3 consists of 15 residues. The sequenced template was cDNA made from the entire isolated RNA. Profiled with immunoSEQ multiplex PCR; TCRdb holds only in-frame clones, not every one. The sample has over 600,000 clones, around an eighth seen once. The authors sorted CD4+ naive, central memory, regulatory and stem cell-like memory cells via CD45RO/CCR7/CD25/CD127/CD95/CD27. This clone came up a few times. Its antigen is undetermined. Different DNA sequences within this sample yield the same CDR3.

The TCR originated in a young man with type 1 diabetes. This rearrangement joins TRBV28 to TRBJ1-5, with D perhaps TRBD1 (5 bases). Sequencing was performed on naive CD4+ T cells from blood. CDR3 protein: CASSLSRDGNQPQHF. The CDR3 DNA sequence: TGTGCCAGCAGTTTATCCAGGGATGGCAATCAGCCCCAGCATTTT.